This T cell receptor (beta chain) comes out of a study of STAT5B mutations in CD4+ large granular lymphocyte leukemia. Overall study: The CDR3 'QG' motif was associated with a particular HLA allele among healthy donors. Study-wide results and caveats: About 26% of private leukemic clonotypes occurred rarely in other patients' non-leukemic repertoires. 8/27 top patient clones versus 2/35 control clones were TRBV06-family.

Sequenced by immunoSEQ multiplex PCR; TCRdb stores in-frame clones only, minus some. The repertoire holds roughly 30,000 clones, with approximately 69% as singletons. As concerns this clone: Its antigen is not identified.

The CDR3 spans 13 residues. Germline V gene data show CDR1 as SGHDT and CDR2 as YYEEEE. V was trimmed by 2 bases and J by 7 bases, leaving 10 bases between them. The sequencing input was CD4+ T cells from blood buffy coats. This clonotype was sampled from a human donor in good health. V usage is TRBV5-6 and J usage is TRBJ1-5; D is unresolved. The CDR3 protein is CASSFSGWQPQHF. The CDR3 DNA follows: TGTGCCAGCAGCTTTTCGGGTTGGCAGCCCCAGCATTTT.